This T cell receptor beta chain was profiled in a study of cytomegalovirus exposure and HLA in healthy donors. Study-wide findings and caveats: CMV serostatus was the sole immune exposure information available.

CDR3 size: 11 residues. V was pared by 5 bases and J by 3 bases, with 8 bases between. From germline, CDR1 is DFQATT and CDR2 SNEGSKA (reference sequence). Use of 60 Vbeta and 13 Jbeta primers characterized the PCR. The method was immunoSEQ multiplex PCR; TCRdb's version includes in-frame clones alone and lacks a portion of them. The sample consists of some 140,000 clones, approximately 80% of them appearing once. While unrecorded immune exposures were likely, the donors were nominally healthy when sampled. A note on this clone: Its antigen is currently unknown. In the same sample, other DNA sequences code for this CDR3.

V gene TRBV20-1 combines with J gene TRBJ2-7; maybe TRBD1 (5 bases). The material sequenced was PBMCs. This sequence originates from a male donor in good health and CMV-seropositive. CDR3: CSAVRDYEQYF. The CDR3 bases are TGCAGTGCTGTCAGGGACTACGAGCAGTACTTC.